Given below is one TCR beta chain in context. From germline, CDR1 is SGHTA and CDR2 FQGNSA. The V end lost 4 bases, the J end lost 7 bases, and 11 bases lay between the germline ends. The CDR3 runs to 14 residues. Produced via immunoSEQ multiplex PCR; TCRdb's table is partial and in-frame only. This sample has around 330,000 clones; around 87% occur once, and the top ten carry under 5%. The data were taken from a study of blood T cell repertoires in COVID-19. The sample was peripheral blood. The V and J genes are TRBV7-2 and TRBJ1-6, with D perhaps matching TRBD1 (5 bases). The receptor was derived from a woman aged 45-65 years with active or convalescent COVID-19. This CDR3 reads CASSSQGRNSPLHF. The DNA for the CDR3 is TGTGCCAGCAGCTCCCAGGGAAGGAATTCACCCCTCCACTTT.